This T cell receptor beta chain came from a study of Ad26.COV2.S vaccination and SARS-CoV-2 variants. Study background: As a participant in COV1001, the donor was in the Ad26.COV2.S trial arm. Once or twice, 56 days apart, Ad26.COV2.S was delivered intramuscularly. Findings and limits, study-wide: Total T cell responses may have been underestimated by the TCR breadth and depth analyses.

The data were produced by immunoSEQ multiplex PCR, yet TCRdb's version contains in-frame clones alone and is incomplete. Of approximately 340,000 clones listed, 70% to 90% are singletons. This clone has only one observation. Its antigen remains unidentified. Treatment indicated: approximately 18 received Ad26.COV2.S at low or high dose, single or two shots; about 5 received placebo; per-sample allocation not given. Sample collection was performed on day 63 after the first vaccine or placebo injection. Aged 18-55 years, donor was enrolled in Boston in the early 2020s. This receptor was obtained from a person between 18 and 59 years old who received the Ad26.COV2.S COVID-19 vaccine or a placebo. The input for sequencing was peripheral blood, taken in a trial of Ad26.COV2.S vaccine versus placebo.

CDR3 region: CASSPRQDEKLFF. CDR3 nucleotides: TGTGCCAGCAGTCCCCGACAGGATGAAAAACTGTTTTTT. V gene TRBV28 combines with J gene TRBJ1-4; D might be TRBD1 (6 bases). Germline V CDR1 and CDR2: MDHEN, SYDVKM. The CDR3 consists of 13 residues. Trimming removed 5 bases from V and 6 bases from J, with 10 bases in between.